This T cell receptor (beta chain) was documented in a study of OX40 agonist ivuxolimab in advanced cancers. As for the study in general: Ivuxolimab, an agonistic anti-OX40 (CD134) antibody, was given to patients. Participants, 70% to 90% male, averaged roughly 55 years of age, ranging from about 23 to 85. Findings and caveats of the study: The antigen specificity of the peripheral T cells (those that were expanded) was not determined.

Some clones are missing from TCRdb's copy, which holds only in-frame ones; the method was immunoSEQ multiplex PCR. The table lists more than 50,000 clones, more than 75% of them singletons. As regards this clone: Its target is unknown.

This CDR3 is built from 15 residues. V was pared by 1 base and J by 1 base, with 3 bases of the junction left unmatched. Germline loops: CDR1 SGHNT, CDR2 YYREEE (reference sequence). The rearrangement joins TRBV5-4 to TRBJ2-7; 9 bases map to TRBD1. Material: CD4+ or CD8+ T cells sorted from blood, obtained in a trial of the OX40 agonist ivuxolimab. This receptor was identified in an adult with an advanced solid tumor such as melanoma, head and neck, liver or kidney cancer. The CDR3 protein is CASSLPGTGSYEQYF. In DNA form, the CDR3 reads TGTGCCAGCAGCTTGCCCGGGACAGGGTCCTACGAGCAGTACTTC. The entire variable domain, with the rest obtained from reference TRBV5-4 and TRBJ2-7, is as follows: ETGVTQSPTHLIKTRGQQVTLRCSSQSGHNTVSWYQQALGQGPQFIFQYYREEENGRGNFPPRFSGLQFPNYSSELNVNALELDDSALYLCASSLPGTGSYEQYFGPGTRLTVT.